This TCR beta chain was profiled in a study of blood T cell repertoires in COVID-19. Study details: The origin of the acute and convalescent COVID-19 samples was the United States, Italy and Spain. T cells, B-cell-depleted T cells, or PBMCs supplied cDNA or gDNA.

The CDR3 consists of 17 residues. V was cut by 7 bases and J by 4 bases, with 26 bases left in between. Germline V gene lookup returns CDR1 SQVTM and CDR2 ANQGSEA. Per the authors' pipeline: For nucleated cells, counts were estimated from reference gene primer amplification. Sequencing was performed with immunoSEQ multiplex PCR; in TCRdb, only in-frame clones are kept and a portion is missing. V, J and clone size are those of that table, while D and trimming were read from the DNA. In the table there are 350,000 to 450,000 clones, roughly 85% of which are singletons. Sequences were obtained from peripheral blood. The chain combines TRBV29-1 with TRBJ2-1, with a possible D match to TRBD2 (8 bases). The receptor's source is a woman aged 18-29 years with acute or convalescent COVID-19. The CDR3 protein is CSGLGDSLGTRYNEQFF. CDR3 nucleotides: TGCAGCGGCTTGGGGGACAGCCTCGGGACTAGATACAATGAGCAGTTCTTC.